This TCR beta chain was observed in a study of T cells after yellow fever vaccination. Whole-study findings and limits: The study noted that FACS-sorted repertoires could contain abundant clonotypes contaminating from the bulk population.

Germline lookup yields CDR1 LGHNA and CDR2 YNFKEQ. The CDR3 runs to 19 residues. V lost 4 bases, J lost 5 bases, and 15 bases stayed unmatched. TCRdb itself ran the 5' RACE reads through MiXCR, one entry per CDR3 protein. The data contain almost 600,000 distinct CDR3 sequences, 13% of them singletons. This clonotype was observed a handful of times. Its antigen is not identified. Sequenced here: PBMCs, sampled on the day of the yellow fever booster vaccination. The chain links TRBV4-2 to TRBJ2-3; 13 nucleotides line up with TRBD2. This receptor was taken from a man aged 30 to 39 who received the YFV17D yellow fever vaccine. The CDR3 bases are TGTGCCAGCAGCCGTAAATCGAGGACTAGCGGGAGTGTTGAAGATACGCAGTATTTT. Its protein is CASSRKSRTSGSVEDTQYF.